This TCR beta chain stems from a study of cytomegalovirus exposure and HLA in healthy donors. General study findings and limits: For TCR beta chains, V- and J-gene trimming was later linked to a missense DCLRE1C variant. Reports state that TCR beta sequences accurately predicted most subjects' HLA-A and HLA-B alleles. The study found most TCR sequences rare, yet found some public TCRs in many donors.

For this clone: No antigen is known for it.

The CDR3 contains 16 residues. Trimming removed 6 bases at V and 3 bases at J, with 17 bases between. Per the germline V gene, CDR1 is SEHNR and CDR2 is FQNEAQ (reference sequence). The PCR made use of 60 Vbeta and 13 Jbeta primers. Authors' analysis steps: The count from a later analysis was about 80 million unique TCR beta chains, some 9.9 million of them shared. Method: immunoSEQ multiplex PCR; TCRdb's copy keeps in-frame clones and lacks some. V and J calls and clone size are those listed in that table; D and trimming were worked out from the DNA. This table has about 130,000 clones, around 80% appearing once.

V and J are TRBV7-9 and TRBJ2-2; TRBD2 might be the D (5 bases). Source material: PBMCs. This receptor was identified in a man between 18 and 29 years old in good health and CMV-seronegative. This CDR3 is CASRQPFVGDTGELFF. DNA for the CDR3: TGTGCCAGCAGACAACCCTTTGTGGGAGACACCGGGGAGCTGTTTTTT.